The clone carrying this TCR beta chain was seen more than once but under ten times. Regarding treatment: randomized to nivolumab then ipilimumab (arm A) or the reverse (arm B). The record originates from a study of sequential checkpoint blockade in melanoma. This CDR3 contains 15 residues. CDR1 is MNHGY and CDR2 is SAAAGT in the germline V gene. V was pared by 5 bases and J by 1 base, with 13 bases between. Generated by immunoSEQ multiplex PCR, the TCRdb table keeps only in-frame clones and is missing some. The sample has about 4,000 clones, 15% to 20% seen once. The receptor was derived from a human donor with melanoma. Sequencing used tumor tissue (inferred from file names), obtained from a patient given nivolumab and ipilimumab in sequence. The rearrangement links TRBV6-8 to TRBJ2-3; tentatively, D is TRBD1 or TRBD2 (5 bases each). CDR3 in DNA: TGTGCCAGCAGTGGGGGTACGACCGGCACAGATACGCAGTATTTT. The encoded protein is CASSGGTTGTDTQYF.